A selection of T cell receptor beta chains follows, all from one sample in a study of response to subunit inactivated influenza vaccine. TCRdb re-called the RT-PCR reads with MiXCR, one entry per CDR3 protein. The sample lists over 800,000 distinct CDR3 sequences, approximately 22% seen once, with roughly 10% in the top ten. The sequences come from PBMCs from blood, collected 5 to 6 days after vaccination. These receptors all stem from a man aged 50 or older who received an inactivated influenza vaccine. The CDR3 runs from the conserved cysteine through the conserved F or W. Each record gives: D gene, V gene, J gene, clone size, CDR3 DNA, CDR3 protein. The D gene is left open where the match is weak. Size values are once, few and many counts, or a class for expanded clones, and some rows have none.

>TRBD2|TRBV5-1|TRBJ2-7|.
TGCGCCAGCATGCGGGAGGGAAGCTCCTACGAGCAGTACTTC
CASMREGSSYEQYF
>.|TRBV7-2|TRBJ1-2|.
TGTGCCAGCAGTCCAGGACGTGGCTACACCTTC
CASSPGRGYTF
>.|TRBV20-1|TRBJ1-4|few
TGCAGTGCTAGAGATCCCCGGGCGGATGAAAAACTGTTTTTT
CSARDPRADEKLFF
>TRBD2|TRBV7-3|TRBJ2-5|.
TGTGCCAGCAGCTTAACTGGCGGGAGGATGGAGACCCAGTACTTC
CASSLTGGRMETQYF
>.|TRBV20-1|TRBJ2-5|.
TGCAGTGCCCCATCCTCCAAGGACAGCCTCCAAGAGACCCAGTACTTC
CSAPSSKDSLQETQYF
>TRBD1|TRBV20-1|TRBJ2-1|few
TGCAGTGCTAGAGGAGGGACAGGGGGCCTCAATGAGCAGTTCTTC
CSARGGTGGLNEQFF
>.|TRBV7-9|TRBJ2-2|.
TGTGCCAGCAGTAAACAGGGATGGAGCGGGGAGCTGTTTTTT
CASSKQGWSGELFF
>TRBD1|TRBV5-5|TRBJ1-4|.
TGTGCCAGCAGCAGCACAGGGGTCTCTAATGAAAAACTGTTTTTT
CASSSTGVSNEKLFF
>.|TRBV12-3/TRBV12-4|TRBJ1-1|.
TGTGCCAGCAGTTTTAGAGTAGGGGTGGGCACTGAAGCTTTCTTT
CASSFRVGVGTEAFF
>TRBD1|TRBV11-2|TRBJ2-7|.
TGTGCCAGCAGCTCGCCGGGACAGGGATTCGAGCAGTACTTC
CASSSPGQGFEQYF
>TRBD1|TRBV24-1|TRBJ2-5|.
TGTGCCACCAGTGACGAAAACAGGGGGCCAGAGACCCAGTACTTC
CATSDENRGPETQYF
>TRBD1|TRBV4-2|TRBJ1-4|few
TGTGCCAGCAGCCAAGCCTCGACAGGGGCGGCTAATGAAAAACTGTTTTTT
CASSQASTGAANEKLFF
>.|TRBV20-1|TRBJ1-1|few
TGCTGTGCTAGAGATCTTGATCCCTTCTCGGACACTGAAGCTTTCTTT
CCARDLDPFSDTEAFF
>.|TRBV7-2|TRBJ1-2|.
TGTGCCAGCAGCCCGAGGGCCGGGGGTGGCTACACCTTC
CASSPRAGGGYTF
>TRBD2|TRBV4-1|TRBJ2-7|few
TGCGCCAGCAGCCAAGGGATTGCCCGGGGTGCTAGCGGCTACGAGCAGTACTTC
CASSQGIARGASGYEQYF
>TRBD1|TRBV6-1|TRBJ2-2|few
TGTGCCAGCAAAAGACAGGGGAACACCGGGGAGCTGTTTTTT
CASKRQGNTGELFF
>.|TRBV20-1|TRBJ1-1|few
TGCAGTGCTGCCCCGGGGGGTGGTGCTTTCTTT
CSAAPGGGAFF
>.|TRBV20-1|TRBJ2-7|few
TGCAGTGCTAGAGATTATGGGGATGAGAACGAGCAGTACTTC
CSARDYGDENEQYF
>.|TRBV3-1|TRBJ1-6|.
TGTGCCAGCAGCCAGGGACGGTATAATTCACCCCTCCACTTT
CASSQGRYNSPLHF
>TRBD1|TRBV5-1|TRBJ2-2|.
TGCGCCAGCAGCTCGGGCAGGGGGCGAGACACCGGGGAGCTGTTTTTT
CASSSGRGRDTGELFF
>TRBD1|TRBV5-5|TRBJ2-7|many
TGTGCCAGCAGCTTGGCTACAGGGGGCGCAGAGTACGAGCAGTACTTC
CASSLATGGAEYEQYF
>.|TRBV18|TRBJ2-5|.
TGTGCCAGCTCACCACGAAGCAGGGCGGAAGGGGTAGAGACCCAGTACTTC
CASSPRSRAEGVETQYF
>TRBD2|TRBV20-1|TRBJ2-3|few
TGCAGTGCTGTAGACGGGACTAGCGACTTTTTCACAGATACGCAGTATTTT
CSAVDGTSDFFTDTQYF
>.|TRBV27|TRBJ2-7|.
TGTGCCAGCAGCTTCAGGACAGTTTCCCTCTACGAGCAGTACTTC
CASSFRTVSLYEQYF
>TRBD2|TRBV27|TRBJ2-3|few
TGTGCCAGCAGTTTAGGGACTAGCCTACTCACAGATACGCAGTATTTT
CASSLGTSLLTDTQYF
>TRBD1|TRBV4-1|TRBJ2-5|.
TGCGCCAGCAGTCCCCTGACAGGGCGCCAAGAGACCCAGTACTTC
CASSPLTGRQETQYF
>TRBD2|TRBV7-2|TRBJ2-7|.
TGTGCCAGCAGCCTCCGGACTAGCGGAGCCTACGAGCAGTACTTC
CASSLRTSGAYEQYF
>TRBD1|TRBV20-1|TRBJ1-5|.
TGCAGTGCTTCCCATCTATCGACAGGGTGGTTACAGCCCCAGCATTTT
CSASHLSTGWLQPQHF
>TRBD2|TRBV11-1|TRBJ2-3|.
TGTGCCAGCAGCCGAAATACGGGACTAGCGGTGCGCACAGATACGCAGTATTTT
CASSRNTGLAVRTDTQYF
>.|TRBV20-1|TRBJ1-4|few
TGCAGTGCTAGAGATCGGCCAGGGTATGAAAAACTGTTTTTT
CSARDRPGYEKLFF
>.|TRBV5-1|TRBJ2-2|many
TGCGCCAGCAGCTCCCCGGGACTGCCCTTCCCCTCAACAAACACCGGGGAGCTGTTTTTT
CASSSPGLPFPSTNTGELFF
>TRBD1|TRBV15|TRBJ1-5|.
TGTGCCACCAGCAGAGAGGGACAGGGAAGCAATCAGCCCCAGCATTTT
CATSREGQGSNQPQHF
>TRBD2|TRBV20-1|TRBJ2-7|.
TGCAGTGCAAATAGCGGGTTCGATGACGAGCAGTACTTC
CSANSGFDDEQYF
>.|TRBV12-3/TRBV12-4|TRBJ2-6|few
TGTGCCAGCGACTCTCCCAGTTCCTCTGGGGCCAACGTCCTGACTTTC
CASDSPSSSGANVLTF
>.|TRBV12-3/TRBV12-4|TRBJ2-7|.
TGTGCCAGCAGTTTGCTGCTCGGCCGCTACGAGCAGTACTTC
CASSLLLGRYEQYF
>.|TRBV29-1|TRBJ1-2|few
TGCAGCGCTTGGGCAATTCGACAGACAAACAATTATGGCTACACCTTC
CSAWAIRQTNNYGYTF
>.|TRBV30|TRBJ1-1|.
TGTGCCTGGAGCCTGGGGTTCGGGCGGGGTGCTTTCTTT
CAWSLGFGRGAFF
>.|TRBV7-9|TRBJ2-1|few
TGTGCCAGCAGCTTAGCTTTGCGGACCTCGGTGGATGAGCAGTTCTTC
CASSLALRTSVDEQFF
>.|TRBV10-3|TRBJ2-5|.
TGTGCCATCAGTGATGGGGTCCAAGAGACCCAGTACTTC
CAISDGVQETQYF
>.|TRBV11-2|TRBJ2-7|once
TGTGCCAGCATCTTAGTCGAAGGGGCCTACGAGCAGTACTTC
CASILVEGAYEQYF
>TRBD2|TRBV7-2|TRBJ2-1|few
TGTGCCAGCAGCTTAGCCGGGAGCGGGGCTTACAATGAGCAGTTCTTC
CASSLAGSGAYNEQFF
>.|TRBV20-1|TRBJ2-1|many
TGCAGCGCCTCTCGTGGGAGCTCCTACAATGAGCAGTTCTTC
CSASRGSSYNEQFF
>TRBD2|TRBV15|TRBJ2-1|many
TGTGCCACCAGGGTAGCGGGAGGTTCCTACAATGAGCAGTTCTTC
CATRVAGGSYNEQFF